One TCR beta chain is described in this entry. What it binds is unknown. This sample is part of a study of vaccination and CD4 T cells after COVID-19. Study at large: Cultures serving as controls received a peptide pool (CEFX or HIV-1 Nef) or no peptide.

As to treatment: roughly ten-day PBMC culture with coronavirus spike peptide pools or control peptides (ViraFEST assay). Sequenced with the Oncomine TCR Beta short-read assay was DNA taken from cultured CD4+ T cells. TCRdb independently ran MiXCR on the PCR reads; one entry per CDR3 protein. The repertoire holds thousands of distinct CDR3 sequences, with roughly a third as singletons. Source material: cultured CD4+ T cells from blood. This clonotype was sampled from a human donor with COVID-19.

The CDR3 protein is CSARDLGKSSGVAKNIQYF. The CDR3, as DNA: TGCAGTGCTAGAGATCTCGGCAAATCTTCTGGGGTAGCCAAAAACATTCAGTACTTC. V gene TRBV20-1 combines with J gene TRBJ2-4; D is unresolved. V lost 0 bases, J lost 0 bases, and 21 bases lay in between. Germline V gene lookup returns CDR1 DFQATT and CDR2 SNEGSKA (reference sequence). This CDR3 has 19 residues.